This T cell receptor (delta chain) stems from a study of gamma-delta chains in newborns, infants, children. At the level of the study: Microbial exposure reportedly drives polyclonal innate γδ T cell expansion after birth.

In this sample, this clone turned up a few times. A read error is possible here, since a much larger clone lies one base away. The sample contains more than one DNA sequence encoding this CDR3. V dropped 7 bases and J dropped 0; count of bases not matched to a gene: 13. This CDR3 comprises 19 residues. Germline values: CDR1 GEAIGNYY, CDR2 EKD. TCRdb reprocessed the reads using CATT. This table holds under 8,500 delta-chain clones, 0.5% to 0.85% found once. The chain carries TRDV2 and TRDJ3; 8 bases line up with TRDD3. Source material: blood. The clonotype was recovered from a child who was a newborn, infant or young child, either healthy, febrile or measles-vaccinated (not recorded which). The CDR3 nucleotides read TGTGCCTGCGACGCGTCATTTGGGGGATCCTCCTGGGACACCCGACAGATGTTTTTC. It specifies CACDASFGGSSWDTRQMFF.